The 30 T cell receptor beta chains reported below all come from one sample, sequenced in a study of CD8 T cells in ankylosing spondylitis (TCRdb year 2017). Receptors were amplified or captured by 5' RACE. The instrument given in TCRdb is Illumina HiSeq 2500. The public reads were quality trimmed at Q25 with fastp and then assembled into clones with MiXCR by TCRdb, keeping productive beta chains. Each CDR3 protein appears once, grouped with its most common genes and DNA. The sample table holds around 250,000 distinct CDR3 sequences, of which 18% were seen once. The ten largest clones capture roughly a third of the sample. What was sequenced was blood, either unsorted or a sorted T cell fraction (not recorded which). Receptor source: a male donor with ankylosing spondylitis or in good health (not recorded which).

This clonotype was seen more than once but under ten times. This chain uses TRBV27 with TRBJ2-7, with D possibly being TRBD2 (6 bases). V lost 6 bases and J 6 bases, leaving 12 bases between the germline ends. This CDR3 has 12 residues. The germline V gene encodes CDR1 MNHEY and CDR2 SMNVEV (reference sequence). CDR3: CASRSGLLEQYF. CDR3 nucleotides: TGTGCCAGCAGATCCGGACTACTCGAGCAGTACTTC.

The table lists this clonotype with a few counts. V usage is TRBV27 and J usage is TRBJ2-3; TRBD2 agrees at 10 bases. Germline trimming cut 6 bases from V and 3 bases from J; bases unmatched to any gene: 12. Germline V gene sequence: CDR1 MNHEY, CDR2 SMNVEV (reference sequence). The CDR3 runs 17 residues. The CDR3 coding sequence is TGTGCCAGCAGACATCTACCGGGACTAGCGCCTACAGATACGCAGTATTTT. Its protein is CASRHLPGLAPTDTQYF.

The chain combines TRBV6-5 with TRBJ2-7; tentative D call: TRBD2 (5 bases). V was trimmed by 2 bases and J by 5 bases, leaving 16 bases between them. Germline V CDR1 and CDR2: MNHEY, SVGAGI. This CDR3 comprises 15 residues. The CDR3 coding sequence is TGTGCCAGCAGTTACGGGGTTCCCCGGGGAAACGAGCAGTACTTC. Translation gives CASSYGVPRGNEQYF.

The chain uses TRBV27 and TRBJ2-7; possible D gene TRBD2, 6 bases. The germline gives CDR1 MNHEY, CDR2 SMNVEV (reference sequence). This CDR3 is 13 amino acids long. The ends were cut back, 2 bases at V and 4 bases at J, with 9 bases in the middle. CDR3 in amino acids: CASSLGRDYEQYF. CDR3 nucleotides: TGTGCCAGCAGTTTAGGGCGGGATTACGAGCAGTACTTC.

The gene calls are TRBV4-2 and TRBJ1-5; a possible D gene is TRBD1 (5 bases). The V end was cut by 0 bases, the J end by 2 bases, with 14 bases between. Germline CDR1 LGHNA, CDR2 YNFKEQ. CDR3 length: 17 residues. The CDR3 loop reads CASSQEVAGYGNQPQHF. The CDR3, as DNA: TGTGCCAGCAGCCAAGAGGTGGCAGGGTATGGCAATCAGCCCCAGCATTTT.

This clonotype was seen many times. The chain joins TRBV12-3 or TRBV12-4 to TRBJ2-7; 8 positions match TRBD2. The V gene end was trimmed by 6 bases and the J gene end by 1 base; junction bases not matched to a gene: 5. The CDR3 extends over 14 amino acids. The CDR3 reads CASSTSGISYEQYF. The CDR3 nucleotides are TGTGCCAGCAGCACTAGCGGCATTTCCTACGAGCAGTACTTC.

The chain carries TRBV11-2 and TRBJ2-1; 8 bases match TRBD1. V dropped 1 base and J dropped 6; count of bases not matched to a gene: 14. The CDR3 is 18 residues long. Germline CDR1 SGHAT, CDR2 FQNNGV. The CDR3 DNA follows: TGTGCCAGCAGCTTAGGTACCGTGCGAACGGGACAGGCCAATGAGCAGTTCTTC. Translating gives CASSLGTVRTGQANEQFF.

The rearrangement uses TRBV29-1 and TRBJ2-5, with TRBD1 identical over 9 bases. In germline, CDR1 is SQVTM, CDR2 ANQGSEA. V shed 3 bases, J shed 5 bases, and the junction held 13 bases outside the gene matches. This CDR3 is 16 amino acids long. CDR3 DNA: TGCAGCGTTGATTTCTGGGACAGGGAATTTCAGGAGACCCAGTACTTC. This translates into CSVDFWDREFQETQYF.

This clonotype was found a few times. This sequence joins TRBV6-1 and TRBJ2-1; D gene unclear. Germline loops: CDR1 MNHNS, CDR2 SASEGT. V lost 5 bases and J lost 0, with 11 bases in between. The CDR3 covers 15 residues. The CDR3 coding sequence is TGTGCCAGCAGTAGCGCAAAGAGCTCCTACAATGAGCAGTTCTTC. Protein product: CASSSAKSSYNEQFF.

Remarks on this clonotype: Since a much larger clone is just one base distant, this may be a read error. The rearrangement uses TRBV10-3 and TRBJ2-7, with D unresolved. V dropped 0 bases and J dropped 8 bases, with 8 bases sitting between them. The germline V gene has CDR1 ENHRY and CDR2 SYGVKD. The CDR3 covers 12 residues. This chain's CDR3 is CAISESKAKQYF. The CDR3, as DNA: TGTGCCATCAGTGAGTCTAAGGCCAAGCAGTACTTC.

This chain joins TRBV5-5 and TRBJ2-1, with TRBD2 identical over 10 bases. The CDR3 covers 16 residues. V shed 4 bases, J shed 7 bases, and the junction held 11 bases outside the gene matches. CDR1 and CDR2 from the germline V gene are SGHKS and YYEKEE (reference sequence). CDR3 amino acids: CASSLFSGGPWNEQFF. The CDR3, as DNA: TGTGCCAGCAGCCTCTTTAGCGGGGGGCCATGGAATGAGCAGTTCTTC.

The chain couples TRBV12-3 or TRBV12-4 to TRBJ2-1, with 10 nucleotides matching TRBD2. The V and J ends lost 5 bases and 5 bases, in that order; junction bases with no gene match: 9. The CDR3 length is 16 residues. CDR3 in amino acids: CASSPLAGGPNNEQFF. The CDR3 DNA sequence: TGTGCCAGCAGTCCATTAGCGGGAGGCCCCAACAATGAGCAGTTCTTC.

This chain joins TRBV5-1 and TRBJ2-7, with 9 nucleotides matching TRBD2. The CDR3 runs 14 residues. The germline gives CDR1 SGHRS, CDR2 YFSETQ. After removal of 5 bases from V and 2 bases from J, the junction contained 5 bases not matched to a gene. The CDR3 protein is CASSYSGSAYEQYF. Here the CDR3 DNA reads TGCGCCAGCAGTTATAGCGGGAGCGCCTACGAGCAGTACTTC.

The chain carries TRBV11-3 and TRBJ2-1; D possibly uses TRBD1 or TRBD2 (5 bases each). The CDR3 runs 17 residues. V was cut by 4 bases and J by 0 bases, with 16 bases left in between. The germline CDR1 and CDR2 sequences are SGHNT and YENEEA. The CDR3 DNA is TGTGCCAGCAGCTCCTCGGGTAGCGACAGCTCCTACAATGAGCAGTTCTTC. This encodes CASSSSGSDSSYNEQFF.

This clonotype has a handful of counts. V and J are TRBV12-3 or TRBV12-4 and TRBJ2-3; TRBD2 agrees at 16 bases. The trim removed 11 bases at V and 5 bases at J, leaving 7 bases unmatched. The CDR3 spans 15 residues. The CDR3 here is CASGTSGRAGDTQYF. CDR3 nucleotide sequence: TGTGCCTCCGGGACTAGCGGGAGGGCGGGAGATACGCAGTATTTT.

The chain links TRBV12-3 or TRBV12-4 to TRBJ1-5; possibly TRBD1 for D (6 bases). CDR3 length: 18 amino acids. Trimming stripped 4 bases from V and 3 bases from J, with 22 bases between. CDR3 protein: CASSSFGGQGGLNQPQHF. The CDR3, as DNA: TGTGCCAGCAGTTCTTTTGGTGGACAAGGGGGACTCAATCAGCCCCAGCATTTT.

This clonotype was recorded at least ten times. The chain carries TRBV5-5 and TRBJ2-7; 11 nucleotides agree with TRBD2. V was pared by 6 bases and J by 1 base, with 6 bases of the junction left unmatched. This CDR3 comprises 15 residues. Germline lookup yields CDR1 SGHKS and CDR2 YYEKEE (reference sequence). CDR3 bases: TGTGCCAGCACTCCGGGACTAGCGGATTCCTACGAGCAGTACTTC. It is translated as CASTPGLADSYEQYF.

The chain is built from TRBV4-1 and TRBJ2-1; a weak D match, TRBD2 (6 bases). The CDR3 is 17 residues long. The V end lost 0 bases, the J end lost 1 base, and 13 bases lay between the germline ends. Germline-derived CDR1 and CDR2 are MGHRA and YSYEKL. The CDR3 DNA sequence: TGCGCCAGCAGCCAAGATTGGGGGGTTGGATCCTACAATGAGCAGTTCTTC. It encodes CASSQDWGVGSYNEQFF.

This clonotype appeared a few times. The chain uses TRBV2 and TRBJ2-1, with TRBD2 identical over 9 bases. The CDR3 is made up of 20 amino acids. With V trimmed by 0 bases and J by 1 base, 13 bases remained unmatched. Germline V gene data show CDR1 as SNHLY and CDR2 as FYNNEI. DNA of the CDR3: TGTGCCAGCAGTGAAGCCGGCCTAGCGGGATACGCGGGGTCCTACAATGAGCAGTTCTTC. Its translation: CASSEAGLAGYAGSYNEQFF.

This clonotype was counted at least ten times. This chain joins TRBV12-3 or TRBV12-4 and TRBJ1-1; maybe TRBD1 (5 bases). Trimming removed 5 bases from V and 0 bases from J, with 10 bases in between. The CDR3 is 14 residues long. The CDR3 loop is CASSLGTLNTEAFF. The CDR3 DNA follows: TGTGCCAGCAGTCTTGGGACGTTGAACACTGAAGCTTTCTTT.

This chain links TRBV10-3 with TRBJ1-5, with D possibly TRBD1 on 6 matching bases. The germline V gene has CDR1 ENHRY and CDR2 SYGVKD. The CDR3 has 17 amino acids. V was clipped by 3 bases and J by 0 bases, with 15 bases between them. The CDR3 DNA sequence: TGTGCCATCAGTGACAGTCGGGACACAAATAGCAATCAGCCCCAGCATTTT. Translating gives CAISDSRDTNSNQPQHF.

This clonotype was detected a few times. This CDR3 is CAISGTGLTYLRSFGYTF. In DNA form, the CDR3 reads TGTGCCATCAGTGGGACGGGACTGACCTACCTTCGTTCATTTGGCTACACCTTC. This chain joins TRBV10-3 and TRBJ1-2; the D gene is possibly TRBD1 (5 bases). Looked up from germline, CDR1 is ENHRY and CDR2 is SYGVKD. Trimming removed 4 bases from V and 7 bases from J, with 28 bases in between. This CDR3 is built from 18 residues.

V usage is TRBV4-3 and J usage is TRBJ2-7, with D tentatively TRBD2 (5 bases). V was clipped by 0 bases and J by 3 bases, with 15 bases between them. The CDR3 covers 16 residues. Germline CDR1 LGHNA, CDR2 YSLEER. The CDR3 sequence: CASSQDRSSNRYEQYF. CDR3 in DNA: TGCGCCAGCAGCCAAGATAGGTCTAGCAACCGCTACGAGCAGTACTTC.

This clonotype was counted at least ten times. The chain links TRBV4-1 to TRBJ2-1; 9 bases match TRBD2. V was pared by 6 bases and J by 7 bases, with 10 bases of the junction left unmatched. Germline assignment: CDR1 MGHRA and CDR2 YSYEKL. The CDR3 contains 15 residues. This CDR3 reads CASSPIPSGKNEQFF. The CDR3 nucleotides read TGCGCCAGCAGTCCTATACCTAGCGGGAAAAATGAGCAGTTCTTC.

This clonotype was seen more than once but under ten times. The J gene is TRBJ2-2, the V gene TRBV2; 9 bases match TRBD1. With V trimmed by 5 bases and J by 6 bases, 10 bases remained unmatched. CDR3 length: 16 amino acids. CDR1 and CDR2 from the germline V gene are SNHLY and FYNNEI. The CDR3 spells CASSKTGGAFPGELFF. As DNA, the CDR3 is TGTGCCAGCAGTAAAACAGGGGGCGCGTTCCCCGGGGAGCTGTTTTTT.

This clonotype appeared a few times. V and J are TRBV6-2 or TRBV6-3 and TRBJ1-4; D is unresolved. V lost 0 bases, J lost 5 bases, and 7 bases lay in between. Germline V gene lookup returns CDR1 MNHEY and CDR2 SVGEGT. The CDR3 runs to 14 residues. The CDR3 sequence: CASSYSQRNEKLFF. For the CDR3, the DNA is TGTGCCAGCAGTTACTCACAGCGAAATGAAAAACTGTTTTTT.

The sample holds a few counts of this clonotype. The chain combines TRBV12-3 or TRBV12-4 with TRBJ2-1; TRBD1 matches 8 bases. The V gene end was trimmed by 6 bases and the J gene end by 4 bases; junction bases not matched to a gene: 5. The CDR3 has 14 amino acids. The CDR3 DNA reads TGTGCCAGCAGCCTCTGGACAGGGTACAATGAGCAGTTCTTC. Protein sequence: CASSLWTGYNEQFF.

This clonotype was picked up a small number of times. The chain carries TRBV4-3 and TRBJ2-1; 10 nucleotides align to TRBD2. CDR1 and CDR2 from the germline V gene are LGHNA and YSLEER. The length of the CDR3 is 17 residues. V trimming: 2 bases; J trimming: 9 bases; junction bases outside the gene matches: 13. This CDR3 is CASSQWDLAGERGEQFF. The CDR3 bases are TGCGCCAGCAGCCAATGGGATCTAGCGGGAGAACGAGGTGAGCAGTTCTTC.

The CDR3 coding sequence is TGTGCCAGCAGTGCCGCCGGGACAGGGAGCTCCTACGAGCAGTACTTC. As protein: CASSAAGTGSSYEQYF. This rearrangement joins TRBV27 to TRBJ2-7, with 9 positions matching TRBD1. After removal of 5 bases from V and 0 bases from J, the junction contained 8 bases not matched to a gene. The CDR3 totals 16 residues. The V gene's germline CDR1 is MNHEY and CDR2 SMNVEV (reference sequence).

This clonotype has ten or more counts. CDR3 in DNA: TGTGCCACCAGCAGAGATTTGACTAGCGGCCTATACAATGAGCAGTTCTTC. This sequence encodes CATSRDLTSGLYNEQFF. The chain carries TRBV15 and TRBJ2-1; 9 positions agree with TRBD2. Trimming cost V 0 bases and J 4 bases; bases outside gene matches: 7. From germline, CDR1 is LNHNV and CDR2 YYDKDF (reference sequence). The CDR3 sequence is 17 residues long. Full variable domain (rest looked up from reference TRBV15 and TRBJ2-1): DAMVIQNPRYQVTQFGKPVTLSCSQTLNHNVMYWYQQKSSQAPKLLFHYYDKDFNNEADTPDNFQSRRPNTSFCFLDIRSPGLGDTAMYLCATSRDLTSGLYNEQFFGPGTRLTVL.